The following is a T cell receptor beta chain sequence with its context. Its antigen remains unknown. Profiling relied on immunoSEQ multiplex PCR, and the TCRdb table lists in-frame clones only, not all of them. Its listing shows about 140,000 clones. The data derive from a study of T cell responses to AZD1222 COVID-19 vaccine. Trimming took 5 bases from V and 10 from J, leaving 21 bases between them. Germline lookup yields CDR1 MNHNY and CDR2 SVGAGI (reference sequence). The CDR3 is 15 amino acids. Findings and limits, study-wide: Baseline seropositives among AZD1222 recipients totaled only six or seven. Spike regions recognized by vaccine-associated CD4 TCRs spanned the protein, led by 160-218 and 743-854. Researchers took repertoire samples only after the peak T cell response had come. Donor demographics were predominantly white British with a female majority; clonal diversity may be underestimated.

The sequencing input was peripheral blood. The chain joins TRBV6-6 to TRBJ1-5; no definite D call. The TCR sequence derives from an adult in good health. The CDR3 DNA reads TGTGCCAGCAGTCGATCTGGCTGGGCGGGAGATCCCCAGCATTTT. Its protein is CASSRSGWAGDPQHF.